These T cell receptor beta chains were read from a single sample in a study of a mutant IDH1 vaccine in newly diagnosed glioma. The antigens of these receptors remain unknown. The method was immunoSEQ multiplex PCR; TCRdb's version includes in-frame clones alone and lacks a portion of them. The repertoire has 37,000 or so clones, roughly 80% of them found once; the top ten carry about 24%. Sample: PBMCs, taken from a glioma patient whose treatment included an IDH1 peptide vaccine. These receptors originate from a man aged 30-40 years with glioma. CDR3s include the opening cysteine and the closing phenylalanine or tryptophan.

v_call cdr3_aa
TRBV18 CASSPRTESSGNTIYF
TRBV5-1 CASSSFLGNTIYF
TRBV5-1 CASTGTSGTGELFF
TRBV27 CASSSEDREYAGELFF
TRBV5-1 CASSFVGGSEQYF
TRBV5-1 CASSSGRPNNSPLHF
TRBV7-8 CASSFSGTNEKLFF
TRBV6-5 CASSYRDGSEAFF
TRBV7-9 CASSTGTLGREKLFF
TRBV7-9 CASSLQGEAFF
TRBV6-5 CASSFFGGQHRGTQYF